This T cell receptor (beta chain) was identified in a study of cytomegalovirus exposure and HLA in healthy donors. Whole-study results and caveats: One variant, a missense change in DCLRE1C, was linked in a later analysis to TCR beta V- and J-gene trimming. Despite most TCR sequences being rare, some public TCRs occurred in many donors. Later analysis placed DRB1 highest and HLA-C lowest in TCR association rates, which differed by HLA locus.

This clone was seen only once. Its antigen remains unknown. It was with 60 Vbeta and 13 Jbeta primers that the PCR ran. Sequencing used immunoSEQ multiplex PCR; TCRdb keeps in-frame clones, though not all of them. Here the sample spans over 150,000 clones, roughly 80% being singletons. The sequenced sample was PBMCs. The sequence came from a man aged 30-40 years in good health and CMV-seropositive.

The CDR3 spells CAISPGQGWDTQYF. The CDR3 nucleotides are TGTGCCATCAGCCCGGGACAGGGGTGGGATACGCAGTATTTT. The chain recombines TRBV10-3 with TRBJ2-3; TRBD1 matches 10 bases. V trimming: 6 bases; J trimming: 6 bases; junction bases outside the gene matches: 6. CDR3 length equals 14 residues. In germline, CDR1 is ENHRY, CDR2 SYGVKD.